One sample yielded the 5 T cell receptor beta chains listed below, sequenced in a study of radiation and T cells in renal cell carcinoma. Repertoires were generated with immunoSEQ multiplex PCR, while TCRdb's copy carries only in-frame clones and drops some. The sample holds some 150,000 clones, roughly 88% seen once. The time point is: baseline pretreatment blood. Treatment specified: 15 Gy SBRT to primary tumor, nephrectomy 4 weeks later. Source: blood, taken from a patient whose treatment included radiotherapy and nephrectomy. Receptors originate from a woman in her forties or fifties with renal cell carcinoma.

The chain employs TRBV5-6 and TRBJ1-2; 12 bases line up with TRBD1. CDR3 length: 15 amino acids. Trimming took 4 bases from V and 4 from J; bases not matched to a gene: 5. CDR1 is SGHDT, CDR2 YYEEEE, per germline. The CDR3 here is CASSPGTGGAYGYTF. CDR3 sequence (DNA): TGTGCCAGCAGCCCTGGGACAGGGGGCGCCTATGGCTACACCTTC.

For this clone: Other DNA variants within this sample encode the same CDR3. The chain joins TRBV2 to TRBJ2-3; 8 nucleotides line up with TRBD2. The CDR3 sequence is 14 residues long. Germline V CDR1 and CDR2: SNHLY, FYNNEI. The trim removed 0 bases at V and 4 bases at J, leaving 0 bases unmatched. The CDR3 sequence: CASSEARGADTQYF. CDR3 nucleotides: TGTGCCAGCAGTGAAGCGCGGGGGGCAGATACGCAGTATTTT.

This chain connects TRBV18 to TRBJ1-6; TRBD1 might be the D (6 bases). V lost 2 bases, J lost 3 bases, and 8 bases lay in between. The CDR3 has 15 amino acids. The germline gives CDR1 KGHSH, CDR2 LQKENI. The CDR3 bases are TGTGCCAGCTCACCAGGAGGGGGCTATAATTCACCCCTCCACTTT. The encoded protein is CASSPGGGYNSPLHF.

This clone occurred a few times. The chain carries TRBV19 and TRBJ1-4, with TRBD1 matching over 7 bases. CDR1 LNHDA and CDR2 SQIVND come from the germline V gene (reference sequence). The CDR3 has 14 amino acids. With V trimmed by 3 bases and J by 7 bases, 5 bases remained unmatched. This chain's CDR3 is CASSIGGGFEKLFF. CDR3 coding DNA: TGTGCCAGTAGTATTGGAGGGGGCTTTGAAAAACTGTTTTTT.

The CDR3, as DNA: TGTGCCAGCAGCTTAGGGGACAGGGCCACCGGGGAGCTGTTTTTT. It is translated as CASSLGDRATGELFF. The V and J genes are TRBV7-9 and TRBJ2-2; 9 bases align to TRBD1. The germline V gene encodes CDR1 SEHNR and CDR2 FQNEAQ (reference sequence). After removal of 1 base from V and 4 bases from J, the junction contained 1 base not matched to a gene. The CDR3 has 15 amino acids.